This entry describes one T cell receptor beta chain. The antigen remains undetermined. An equimolar mix of two oligonucleotides served as the beta constant-region primer for TRBC1 and TRBC2. Four rounds of PCR amplified the ligated cDNA using nested alpha and beta constant-region primers plus SP2. A single record per CDR3 protein comes from TCRdb applying MiXCR to the UMI-ligation and nested PCR reads. The sample holds approximately 100,000 distinct CDR3 sequences; around 15% are singletons and the top ten take approximately 2.6%. The germline V and J ends were trimmed by 5 bases and 6 bases, with 23 bases remaining between them. The germline gives CDR1 MDHEN, CDR2 SYDVKM. CDR3 size: 16 residues. This sample was included in a study of naive and memory T cell subsets. Points from the study as a whole: Especially in CD8 cells, naive repertoires contained a few larger clonotypes, possibly CD45RA-re-expressing memory cells. Naive and memory repertoire findings lacked a ground truth for validation. Naive and memory subsets had different power law exponents for TCR abundance. Over 85% of naive TCR sequences appeared only once, unlike memory subsets. Each distinct alpha or beta sequence counts as one clonotype.

What was sequenced was naive CD8+ T cells from blood. The chain joins TRBV28 to TRBJ2-7, with D possibly matching TRBD2 (7 bases). The receptor's source is a human donor in good health. The CDR3 nucleotides read TGTGCCAGCAGTGGGGGGGCGGTGACTAGAGAAGGCGAGCAGTACTTC. Amino acids: CASSGGAVTREGEQYF.